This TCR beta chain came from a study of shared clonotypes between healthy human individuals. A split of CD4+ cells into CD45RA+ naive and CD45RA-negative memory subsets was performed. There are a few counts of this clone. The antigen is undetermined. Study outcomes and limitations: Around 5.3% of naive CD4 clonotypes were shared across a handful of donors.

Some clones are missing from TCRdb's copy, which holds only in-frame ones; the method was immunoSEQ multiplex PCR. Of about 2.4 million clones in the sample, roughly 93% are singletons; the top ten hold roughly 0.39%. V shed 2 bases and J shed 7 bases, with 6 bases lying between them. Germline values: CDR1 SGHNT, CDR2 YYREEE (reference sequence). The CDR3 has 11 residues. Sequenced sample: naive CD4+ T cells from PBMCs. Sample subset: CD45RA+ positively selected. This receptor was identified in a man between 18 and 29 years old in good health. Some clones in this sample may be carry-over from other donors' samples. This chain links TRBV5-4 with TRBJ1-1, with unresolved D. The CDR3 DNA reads TGTGCCAGCAGCTTTGTGGGTGAAGCTTTCTTT. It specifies CASSFVGEAFF.